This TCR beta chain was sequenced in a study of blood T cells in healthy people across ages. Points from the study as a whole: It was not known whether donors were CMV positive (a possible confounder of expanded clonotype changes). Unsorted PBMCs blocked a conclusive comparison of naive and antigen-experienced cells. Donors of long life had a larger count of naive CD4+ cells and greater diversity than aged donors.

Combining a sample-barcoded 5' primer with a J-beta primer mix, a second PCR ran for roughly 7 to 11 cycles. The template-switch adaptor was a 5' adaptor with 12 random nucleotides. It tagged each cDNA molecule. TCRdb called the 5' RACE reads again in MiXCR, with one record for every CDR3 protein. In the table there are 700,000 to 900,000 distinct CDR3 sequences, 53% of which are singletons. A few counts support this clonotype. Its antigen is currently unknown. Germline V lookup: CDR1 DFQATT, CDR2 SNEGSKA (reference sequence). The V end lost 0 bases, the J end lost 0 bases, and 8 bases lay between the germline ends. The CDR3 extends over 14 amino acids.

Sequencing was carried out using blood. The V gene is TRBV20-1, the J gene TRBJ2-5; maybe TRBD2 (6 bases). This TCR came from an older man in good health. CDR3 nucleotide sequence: TGCAGTGCTAGAGAGCGGGAATACCAAGAGACCCAGTACTTC. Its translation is CSAREREYQETQYF.